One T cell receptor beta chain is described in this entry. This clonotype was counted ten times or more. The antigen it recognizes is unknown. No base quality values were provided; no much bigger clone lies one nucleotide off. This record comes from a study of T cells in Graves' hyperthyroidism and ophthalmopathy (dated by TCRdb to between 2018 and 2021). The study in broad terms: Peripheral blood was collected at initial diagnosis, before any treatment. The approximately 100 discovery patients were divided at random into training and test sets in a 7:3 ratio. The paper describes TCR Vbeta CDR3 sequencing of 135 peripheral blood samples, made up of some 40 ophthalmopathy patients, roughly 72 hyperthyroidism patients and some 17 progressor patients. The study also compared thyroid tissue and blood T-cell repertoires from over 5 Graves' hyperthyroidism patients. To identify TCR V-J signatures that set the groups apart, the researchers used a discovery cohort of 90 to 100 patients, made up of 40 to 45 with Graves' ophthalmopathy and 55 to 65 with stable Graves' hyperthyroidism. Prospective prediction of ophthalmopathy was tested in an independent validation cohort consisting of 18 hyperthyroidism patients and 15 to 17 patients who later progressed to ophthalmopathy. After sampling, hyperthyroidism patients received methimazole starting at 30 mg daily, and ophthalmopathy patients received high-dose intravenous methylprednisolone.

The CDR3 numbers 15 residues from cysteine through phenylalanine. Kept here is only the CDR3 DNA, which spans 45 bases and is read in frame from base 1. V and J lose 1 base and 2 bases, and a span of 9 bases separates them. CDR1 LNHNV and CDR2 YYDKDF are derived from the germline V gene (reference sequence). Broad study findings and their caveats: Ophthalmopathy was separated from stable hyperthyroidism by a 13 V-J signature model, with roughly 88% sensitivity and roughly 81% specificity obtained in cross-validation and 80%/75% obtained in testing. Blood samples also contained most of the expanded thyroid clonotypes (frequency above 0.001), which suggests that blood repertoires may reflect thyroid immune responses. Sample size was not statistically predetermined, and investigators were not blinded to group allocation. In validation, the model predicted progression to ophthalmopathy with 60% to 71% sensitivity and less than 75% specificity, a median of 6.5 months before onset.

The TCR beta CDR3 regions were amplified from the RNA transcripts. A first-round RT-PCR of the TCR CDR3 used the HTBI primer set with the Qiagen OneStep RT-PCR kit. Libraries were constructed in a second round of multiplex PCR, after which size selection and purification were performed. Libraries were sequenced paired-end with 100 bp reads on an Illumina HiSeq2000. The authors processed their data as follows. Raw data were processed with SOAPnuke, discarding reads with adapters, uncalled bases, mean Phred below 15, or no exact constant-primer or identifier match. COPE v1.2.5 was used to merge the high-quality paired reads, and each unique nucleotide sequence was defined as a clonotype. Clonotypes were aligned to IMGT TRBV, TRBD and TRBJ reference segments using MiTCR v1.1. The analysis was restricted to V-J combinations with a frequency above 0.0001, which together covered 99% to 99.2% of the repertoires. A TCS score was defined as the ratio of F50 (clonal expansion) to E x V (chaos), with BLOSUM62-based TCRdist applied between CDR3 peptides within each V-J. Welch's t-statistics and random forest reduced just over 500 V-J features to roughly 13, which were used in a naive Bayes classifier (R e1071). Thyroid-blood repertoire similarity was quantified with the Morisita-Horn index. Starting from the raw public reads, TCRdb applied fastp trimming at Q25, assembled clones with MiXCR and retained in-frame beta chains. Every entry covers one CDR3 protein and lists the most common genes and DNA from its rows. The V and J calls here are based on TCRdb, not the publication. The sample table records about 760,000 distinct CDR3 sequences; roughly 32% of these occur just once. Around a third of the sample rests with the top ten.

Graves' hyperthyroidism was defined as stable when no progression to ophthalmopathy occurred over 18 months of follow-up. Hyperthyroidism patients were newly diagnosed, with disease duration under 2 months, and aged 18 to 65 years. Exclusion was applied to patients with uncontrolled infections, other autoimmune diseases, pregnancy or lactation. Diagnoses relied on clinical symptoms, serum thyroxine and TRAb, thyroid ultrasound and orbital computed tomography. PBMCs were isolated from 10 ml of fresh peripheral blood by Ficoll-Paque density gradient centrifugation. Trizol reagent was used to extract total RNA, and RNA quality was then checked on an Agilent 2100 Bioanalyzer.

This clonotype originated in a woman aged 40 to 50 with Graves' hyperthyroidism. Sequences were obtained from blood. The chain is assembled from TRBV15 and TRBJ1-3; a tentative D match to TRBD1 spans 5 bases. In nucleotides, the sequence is TGTGCCACCAGCAGAGGAAAGGGGCCTGGAAACACCATATATTTT. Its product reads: CATSRGKGPGNTIYF.